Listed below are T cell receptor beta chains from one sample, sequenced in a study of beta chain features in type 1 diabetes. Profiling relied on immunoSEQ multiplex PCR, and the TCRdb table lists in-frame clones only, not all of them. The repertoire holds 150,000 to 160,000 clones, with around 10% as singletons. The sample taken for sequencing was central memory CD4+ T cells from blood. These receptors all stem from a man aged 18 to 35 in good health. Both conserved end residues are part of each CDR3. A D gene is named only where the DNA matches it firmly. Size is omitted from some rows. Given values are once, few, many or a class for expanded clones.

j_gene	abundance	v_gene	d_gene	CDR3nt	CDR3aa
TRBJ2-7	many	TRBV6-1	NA	TGTGCCAGCAGTGAATCTGGGCGCGGGTCCTACGAGCAGTACTTC	CASSESGRGSYEQYF
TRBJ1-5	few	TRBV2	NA	TGTGCCAGCACTGTGATATCGGGGAGGAATCAGCCCCAGCATTTT	CASTVISGRNQPQHF
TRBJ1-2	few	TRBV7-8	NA	TGTGCCAGCAGCCGCTGGGGACTCGGTGGAGGCTACACCTTC	CASSRWGLGGGYTF
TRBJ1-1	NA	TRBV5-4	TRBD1	TGTGCCAGCAGCTTGGCTGGGACAGGGTTGAACACTGAAGCTTTCTTT	CASSLAGTGLNTEAFF
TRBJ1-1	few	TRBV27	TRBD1	TGTGCCAGCAGTTTAACCGGGACAGGGAGGGCTGAAGCTTTCTTT	CASSLTGTGRAEAFF
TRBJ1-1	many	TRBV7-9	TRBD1	TGTGCCAGCAGCTACGGACAGGGTGGGGCTGAAGCTTTCTTT	CASSYGQGGAEAFF
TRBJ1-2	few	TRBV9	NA	TGTGCCAGCAGCCCAGGGCTGGGATCTAACTATGGCTACACCTTC	CASSPGLGSNYGYTF
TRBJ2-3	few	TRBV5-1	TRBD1	TGCGCCAGCAGCCAGGGGGTTCAGACTACGCGTACGCAGTATTTT	CASSQGVQTTRTQYF
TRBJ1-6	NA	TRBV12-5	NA	TGTGCTAGTGCATTGGGAAACTCACCCCTCCACTTT	CASALGNSPLHF
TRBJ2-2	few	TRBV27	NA	TGTGCCAGCAGTTTATGGCAAATTCGCCCCGGGGAGCTGTTTTTT	CASSLWQIRPGELFF
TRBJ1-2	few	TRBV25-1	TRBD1	TGTGCCAGCAGTCGGACAGGGAGCGGCTATGGCTACACCTTC	CASSRTGSGYGYTF
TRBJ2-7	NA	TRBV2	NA	TGTGCCAGCAGTGAAGCGCTTCGGGCCTACGAGCAGTACTTC	CASSEALRAYEQYF
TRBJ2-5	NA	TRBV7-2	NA	TGTGCCAGCAGCTTAGGACCGTCTCAAGAGACCCAGTACTTC	CASSLGPSQETQYF
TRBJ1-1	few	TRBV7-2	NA	TGTGCCAGCAGCTTATGGGCACTCAACACTGAAGCTTTCTTT	CASSLWALNTEAFF
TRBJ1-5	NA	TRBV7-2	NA	TGTGCCAGCAGCTTAGGGGATGATCAGCCCCAGCATTTT	CASSLGDDQPQHF
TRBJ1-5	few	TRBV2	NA	TGTGCCAGCAGTGAGAGTCCCCCCGGGGTTCAGCCCCAGCATTTT	CASSESPPGVQPQHF
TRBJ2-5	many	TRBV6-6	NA	TGTGCCAGCAGAGAGGGGTTTGGGGCCCAGTACTTC	CASREGFGAQYF
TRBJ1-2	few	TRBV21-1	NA	TGTGCCAGCAGCAAGAGGGGCTACACCTTC	CASSKRGYTF
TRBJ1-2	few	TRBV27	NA	TGTGCCAGCAGTTTAAGGGGGGATGGCTACACCTTC	CASSLRGDGYTF
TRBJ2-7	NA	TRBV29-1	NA	TGCAGCGTTGCTCAGGGAGGCTACGAGCAGTACTTC	CSVAQGGYEQYF
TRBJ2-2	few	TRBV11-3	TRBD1	TGTGCCAGCAGCCCACAGGGGGCAGTCACCGGGGAGCTGTTTTTT	CASSPQGAVTGELFF
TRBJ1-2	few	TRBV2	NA	TGTGCCAGCTCCGTTGAATCCTCCTATGGCTACACCTTC	CASSVESSYGYTF
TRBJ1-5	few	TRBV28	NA	TGTGCCAGCAGTTTGGATCTGGAACGTGGGCAGCCCCAGCATTTT	CASSLDLERGQPQHF
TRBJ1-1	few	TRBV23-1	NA	TGCGCCAGCAGTCATTCTCGTGCCAGGGCGGACACTGAAGCTTTCTTT	CASSHSRARADTEAFF
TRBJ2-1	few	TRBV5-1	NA	TGCGCCAGCCGACAGGTGAATGAGCAGTTCTTC	CASRQVNEQFF
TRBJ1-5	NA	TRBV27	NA	TGTGCCAGCAGTTTAGGCATAGGGAGAAGCAATCAGCCCCAGCATTTT	CASSLGIGRSNQPQHF
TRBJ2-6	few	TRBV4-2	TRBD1	TGTGCCAGCAGCCCTCCGGGACAGGGGGGCCCTGGGGCCAACGTCCTGACTTTC	CASSPPGQGGPGANVLTF
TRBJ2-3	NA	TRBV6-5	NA	TGTGCCAGCAGTTCCGTCGGGAGAGGGACAGATACGCAGTATTTT	CASSSVGRGTDTQYF
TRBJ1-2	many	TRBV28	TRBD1	TGTGCCAGCAGCCCCGGGACAGCGGGGCAATGGAACTATGGCTACACCTTC	CASSPGTAGQWNYGYTF
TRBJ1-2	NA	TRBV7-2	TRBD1	TGTGCCAGCAGCCTCCGGGACAGGGACGCTCATGGCTACACCTTC	CASSLRDRDAHGYTF
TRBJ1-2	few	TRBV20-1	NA	TGCAGTGCTAGTGTTAACTATGGCTACACCTTC	CSASVNYGYTF
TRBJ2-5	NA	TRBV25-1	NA	TGTGCCAGCAGTGGAACTAGCTCCAGAGACGGAGAGACCCAGTACTTC	CASSGTSSRDGETQYF
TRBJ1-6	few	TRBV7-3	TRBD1	TGTGCCAGCAGCCCGACAGGGATGGGGTCACCCCTCCACTTT	CASSPTGMGSPLHF
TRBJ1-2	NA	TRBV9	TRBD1	TGTGCCAGCAGCGTACCCACACAGGGGGAAAGCTATGGCTACACCTTC	CASSVPTQGESYGYTF
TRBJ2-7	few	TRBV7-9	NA	TGTGCCAGCAGCTCGCAACAGGGTAAGGGCGAGCAGTACTTC	CASSSQQGKGEQYF
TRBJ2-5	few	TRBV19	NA	TGTGCCAGTAGTATAGAGGACACCACGTCCCAGTACTTC	CASSIEDTTSQYF
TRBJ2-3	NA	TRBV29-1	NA	TGCAGCGTAAGGGACAGCGGGATTGGAGATACGCAGTATTTT	CSVRDSGIGDTQYF
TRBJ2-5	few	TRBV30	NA	TGTGCCTGGAGCCGTCTCGACCAAGAGACCCAGTACTTC	CAWSRLDQETQYF
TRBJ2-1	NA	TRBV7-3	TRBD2	TGTGCCAGCAGCTTAAAGGGACTAGCGAACTACAATGAGCAGTTCTTC	CASSLKGLANYNEQFF
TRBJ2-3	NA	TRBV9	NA	TGTGCCAGCAGCGTAGACAGGAGCACAGATACGCAGTATTTT	CASSVDRSTDTQYF
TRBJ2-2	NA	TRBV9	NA	TGTGCCAGCAGCGTAGTGGGACTGAACACCGGGGAGCTGTTTTTT	CASSVVGLNTGELFF
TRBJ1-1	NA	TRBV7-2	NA	TGTGCCAGCAGCTTTGACATATCCTACACTGAAGCTTTCTTT	CASSFDISYTEAFF
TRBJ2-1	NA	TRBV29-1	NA	TGCAGCGTACAACAGGGATACTCCTACAATGAGCAGTTCTTC	CSVQQGYSYNEQFF